This entry lists 6 T cell receptor beta chains sequenced from one sample in a study of technical replicates of blood from a handful of donors. Sequencing used immunoSEQ multiplex PCR; TCRdb keeps in-frame clones, though not all of them. The table has approximately 58,000 clones, 70% to 90% seen once. Sequenced sample: PBMCs. The receptors shown here come from a human donor in good health. Some clones in this sample may be carry-over from other donors' samples.

The rearrangement links TRBV18 to TRBJ1-1; 8 bases line up with TRBD1. V trimming: 2 bases; J trimming: 4 bases; junction bases outside the gene matches: 3. Germline loops: CDR1 KGHSH, CDR2 LQKENI. This CDR3 is 14 amino acids long. The CDR3 nucleotides read TGTGCCAGCTCACCATTCACAGGGGGCACTGAAGCTTTCTTT. This encodes CASSPFTGGTEAFF. The full variable domain, in which reference TRBV18 and TRBJ1-1 provide the parts outside the CDR3, is NAGVMQNPRHLVRRRGQEARLRCSPMKGHSHVYWYRQLPEEGLKFMVYLQKENIIDESGMPKERFSAEFPKEGPSILRIQQVVRGDSAAYFCASSPFTGGTEAFFGQGTRLTVV.

This chain uses TRBV19 with TRBJ1-2, with a weak D call TRBD1 (5 bases). This CDR3 is 15 amino acids long. The germline gives CDR1 LNHDA, CDR2 SQIVND (reference sequence). The V and J ends lost 4 bases and 3 bases respectively, with 15 bases between them. As DNA, the CDR3 is TGTGCCAGTAGTAAGGACCTTCCGGGGGACTATGGCTACACCTTC. It yields the protein CASSKDLPGDYGYTF.

The rearrangement joins TRBV7-2 to TRBJ1-1, with a tentative D call TRBD1 (6 bases). Trimming cost V 3 bases and J 7 bases, with 9 bases left between them. Germline values: CDR1 SGHTA, CDR2 FQGNSA. The CDR3 contains 12 residues. CDR3 sequence (DNA): TGTGCCAGCAGCTTTTCGGGACATGAAGCTTTCTTT. It is translated as CASSFSGHEAFF.

The V gene is TRBV5-4, the J gene TRBJ2-5; D unresolved. CDR3 length: 13 residues. The V and J ends lost 0 bases and 3 bases respectively, with 6 bases between them. CDR1 and CDR2 from the germline V gene are SGHNT and YYREEE (reference sequence). This CDR3 is CASSLVAEETQYF. The CDR3 nucleotides read TGTGCCAGCAGCTTGGTAGCTGAAGAGACCCAGTACTTC.

This clone was counted a single time. The chain couples TRBV6-5 to TRBJ2-2; possibly TRBD1 for D (6 bases). V was cut by 6 bases and J by 1 base, with 12 bases left in between. Germline V gene lookup returns CDR1 MNHEY and CDR2 SVGAGI. The CDR3 totals 15 residues. The CDR3 bases are TGTGCCAGCAGGGAACAGGGCTGGAACACCGGGGAGCTGTTTTTT. It specifies CASREQGWNTGELFF.

V and J are TRBV19 and TRBJ1-6; D is perhaps TRBD1 (6 bases). CDR1 is LNHDA, CDR2 SQIVND, per germline (reference sequence). The CDR3 is 16 residues long. Trimming cost V 4 bases and J 10 bases, with 20 bases left between them. CDR3 coding DNA: TGTGCCAGTAGTAAGGGGGGGAAAGGCTTCAACTCACCCCTCCACTTT. The encoded protein is CASSKGGKGFNSPLHF. Variable domain in full (rest from reference TRBV19 and TRBJ1-6): DGGITQSPKYLFRKEGQNVTLSCEQNLNHDAMYWYRQDPGQGLRLIYYSQIVNDFQKGDIAEGYSVSREKKESFPLTVTSAQKNPTAFYLCASSKGGKGFNSPLHFGNGTRLTVT.